Sequencing of this TCR beta chain was carried out in a study of Graves' ophthalmopathy and Graves' hyperthyroidism. Researchers took RNA transcripts and amplified TCR beta CDR3 regions from them. Second-round multiplex PCR followed a first-round RT-PCR using HTBI primers. MiXCR, run by TCRdb on the multiplex PCR reads, gives a single entry per CDR3 protein. Of about 370,000 distinct CDR3 sequences detected, roughly a sixth appear once; the ten largest clones hold 2% to 3%. The CDR3 is 14 amino acids. V was trimmed by 5 bases and J by 3 bases, leaving 14 bases between them. The germline CDR1 and CDR2 sequences are MNHNS and SASEGT. PBMCs stemmed from more than 9.5 ml of fresh peripheral blood. General study points: Ophthalmopathy cases were distinguished from stable hyperthyroidism by a 13-signature model, reaching 85% to 90% sensitivity and over 80% specificity.

To note about this clonotype: The antigen is unknown.

Sequencing was carried out using peripheral blood. This chain uses TRBV6-1 with TRBJ2-7; D gene unclear. The clonotype originates from an adult woman with stable Graves' hyperthyroidism. In nucleotides, the CDR3 is TGTGCCAGCAGTCCGAGTACGGTCGACTACGAGCAGTACTTC. It specifies CASSPSTVDYEQYF.